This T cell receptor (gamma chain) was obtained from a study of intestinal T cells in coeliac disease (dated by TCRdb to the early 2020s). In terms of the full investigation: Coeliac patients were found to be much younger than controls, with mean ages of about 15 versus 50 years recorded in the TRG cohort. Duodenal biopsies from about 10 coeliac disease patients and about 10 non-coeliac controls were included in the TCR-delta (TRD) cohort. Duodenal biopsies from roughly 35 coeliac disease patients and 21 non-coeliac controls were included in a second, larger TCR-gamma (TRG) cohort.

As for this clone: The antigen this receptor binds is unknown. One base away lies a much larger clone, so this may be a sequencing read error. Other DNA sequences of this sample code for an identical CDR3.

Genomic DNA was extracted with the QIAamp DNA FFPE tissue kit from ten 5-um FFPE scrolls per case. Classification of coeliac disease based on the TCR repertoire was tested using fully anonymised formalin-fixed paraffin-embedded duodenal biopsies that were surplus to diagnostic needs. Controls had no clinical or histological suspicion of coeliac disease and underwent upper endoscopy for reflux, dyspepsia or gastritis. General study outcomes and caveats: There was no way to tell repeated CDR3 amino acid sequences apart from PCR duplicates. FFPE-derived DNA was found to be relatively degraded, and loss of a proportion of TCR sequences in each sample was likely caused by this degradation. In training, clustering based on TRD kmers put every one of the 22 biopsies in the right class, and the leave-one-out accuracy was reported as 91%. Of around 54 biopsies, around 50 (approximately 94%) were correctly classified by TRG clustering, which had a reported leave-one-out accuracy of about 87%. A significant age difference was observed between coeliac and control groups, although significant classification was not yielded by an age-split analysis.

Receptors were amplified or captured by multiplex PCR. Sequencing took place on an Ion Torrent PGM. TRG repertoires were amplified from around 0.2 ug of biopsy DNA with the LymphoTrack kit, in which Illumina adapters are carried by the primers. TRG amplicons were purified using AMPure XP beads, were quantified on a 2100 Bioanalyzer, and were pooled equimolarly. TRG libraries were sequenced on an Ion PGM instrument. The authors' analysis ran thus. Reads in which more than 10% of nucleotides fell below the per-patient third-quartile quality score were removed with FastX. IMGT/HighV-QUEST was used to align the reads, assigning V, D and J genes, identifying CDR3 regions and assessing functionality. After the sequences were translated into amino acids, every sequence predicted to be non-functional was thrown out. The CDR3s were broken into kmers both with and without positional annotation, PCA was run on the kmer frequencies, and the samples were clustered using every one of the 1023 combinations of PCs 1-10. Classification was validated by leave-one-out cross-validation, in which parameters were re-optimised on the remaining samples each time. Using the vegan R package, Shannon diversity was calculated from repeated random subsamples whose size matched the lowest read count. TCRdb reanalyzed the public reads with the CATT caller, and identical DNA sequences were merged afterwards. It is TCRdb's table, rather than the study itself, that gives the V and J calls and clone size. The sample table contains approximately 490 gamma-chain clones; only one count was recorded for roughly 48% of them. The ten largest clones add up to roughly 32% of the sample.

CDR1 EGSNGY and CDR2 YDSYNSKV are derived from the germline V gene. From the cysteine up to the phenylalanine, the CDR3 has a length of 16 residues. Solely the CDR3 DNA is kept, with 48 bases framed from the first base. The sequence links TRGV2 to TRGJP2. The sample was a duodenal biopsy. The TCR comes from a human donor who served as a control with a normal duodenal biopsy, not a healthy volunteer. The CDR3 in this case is CATWDGPGSSDWIKTF. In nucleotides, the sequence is TGTGCCACCTGGGACGGGCCGGGAAGTAGTGACTGGATCAAGACGTTT.